This T cell receptor beta chain was identified in a study of blood T cell repertoires in COVID-19. Study context: From the United States, Italy and Spain came samples of acute and convalescent COVID-19.

V shed 1 base and J shed 3 bases, with 6 bases lying between them. Germline lookup yields CDR1 LGHNA and CDR2 YNFKEQ. This CDR3 comprises 14 residues. This table comes from immunoSEQ multiplex PCR, and its TCRdb copy is limited to in-frame clones, with some not included. Counted here are about 73,000 clones, 85% to 90% occurring once; the ten biggest clones make up roughly 9.6%. Sample: peripheral blood. The V gene is TRBV4-2, the J gene TRBJ2-2; D gene uncertain. The sequence was collected from an elderly man with acute or convalescent COVID-19. This chain's CDR3 is CASSQVLDTGELFF. CDR3 coding DNA: TGTGCCAGCAGCCAAGTTCTAGACACCGGGGAGCTGTTTTTT.